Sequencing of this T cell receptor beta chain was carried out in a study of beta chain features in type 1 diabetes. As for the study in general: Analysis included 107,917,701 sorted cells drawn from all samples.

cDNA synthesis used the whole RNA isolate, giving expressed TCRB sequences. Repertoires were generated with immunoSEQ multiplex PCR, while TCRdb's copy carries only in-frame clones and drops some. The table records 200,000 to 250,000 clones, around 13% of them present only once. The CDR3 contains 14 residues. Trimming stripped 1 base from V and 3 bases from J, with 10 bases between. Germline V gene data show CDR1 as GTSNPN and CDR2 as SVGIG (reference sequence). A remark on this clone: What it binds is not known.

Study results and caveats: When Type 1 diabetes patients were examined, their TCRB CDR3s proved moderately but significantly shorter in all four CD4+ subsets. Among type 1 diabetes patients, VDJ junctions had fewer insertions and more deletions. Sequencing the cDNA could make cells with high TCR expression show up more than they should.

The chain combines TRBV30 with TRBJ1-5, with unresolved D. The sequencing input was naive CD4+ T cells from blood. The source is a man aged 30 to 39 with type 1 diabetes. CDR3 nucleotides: TGTGCCTGGAGTGAAGGAGTGTTCAATCAGCCCCAGCATTTT. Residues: CAWSEGVFNQPQHF.